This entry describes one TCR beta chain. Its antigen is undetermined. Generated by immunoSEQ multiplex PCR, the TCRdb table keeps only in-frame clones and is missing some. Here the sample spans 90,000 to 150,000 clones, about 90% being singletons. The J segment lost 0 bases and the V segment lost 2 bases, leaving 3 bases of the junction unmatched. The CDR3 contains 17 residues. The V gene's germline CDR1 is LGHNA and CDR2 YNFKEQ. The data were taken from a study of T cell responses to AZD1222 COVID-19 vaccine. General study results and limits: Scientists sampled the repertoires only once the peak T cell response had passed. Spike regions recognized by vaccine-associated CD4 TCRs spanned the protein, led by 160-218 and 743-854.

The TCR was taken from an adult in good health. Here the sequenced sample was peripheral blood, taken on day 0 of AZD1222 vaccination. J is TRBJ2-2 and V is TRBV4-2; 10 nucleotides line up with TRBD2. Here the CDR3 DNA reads TGTGCCAGCAGCCAAACTCTAGCGGGAGCGAACACCGGGGAGCTGTTTTTT. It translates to CASSQTLAGANTGELFF.